These 16 T cell receptor beta chains were all obtained from the same sample, sequenced in a study of T cell responses to AZD1222 COVID-19 vaccine. TCRdb keeps only in-frame clones here, not all; method: immunoSEQ multiplex PCR. The sample includes roughly 180,000 clones, about 91% of them seen just once. The material was peripheral blood, obtained on day 0 of AZD1222 vaccination. Receptors originate from an adult in good health.

The chain is built from TRBV3-1 (or the pseudogene TRBV3-2) and TRBJ2-7; 8 bases map to TRBD2. CDR1 is LGHDT, CDR2 YNNKEL, per germline (reference sequence). Trimming cost V 1 base and J 2 bases; bases outside gene matches: 4. The CDR3 has 15 residues. The CDR3 DNA is TGTGCCAGCAGCCAAGTCTCCGGGAGGGCCTACGAGCAGTACTTC. Its protein product is CASSQVSGRAYEQYF.

V is TRBV7-2 and J is TRBJ2-7, with TRBD2 identical over 7 bases. With V trimmed by 3 bases and J by 1 base, 6 bases remained unmatched. The V gene's germline CDR1 is SGHTA and CDR2 FQGNSA. This CDR3 region has 15 residues. CDR3 sequence: CASSLGGGRSYEQYF. The CDR3 region has the DNA TGTGCCAGCAGCTTGGGGGGGGGTCGGTCCTACGAGCAGTACTTC.

The gene calls are TRBV6-5 and TRBJ2-1, with a possible D match to TRBD1 (6 bases). Trimming took off 2 bases at V and 9 bases at J, with 14 bases between the two ends. Germline loops: CDR1 MNHEY, CDR2 SVGAGI. The CDR3 consists of 14 residues. CDR3 region: CASSYPPGVGEQFF. CDR3 DNA: TGTGCCAGCAGTTACCCACCAGGGGTGGGTGAGCAGTTCTTC.

This clone occurred once. In nucleotides, the CDR3 is TGTGCCAGCAGCGGGACCATACAATCCCTCCGCGAGCAGTACTTC. Translated: CASSGTIQSLREQYF. This chain joins TRBV5-6 and TRBJ2-7, with D perhaps assigned TRBD1 or TRBD2 (5 bases each). The germline V and J ends were trimmed by 4 bases and 6 bases, with 20 bases remaining between them. Germline V gene sequence: CDR1 SGHDT, CDR2 YYEEEE. The CDR3 loop spans 15 amino acids.

The rearrangement links TRBV6-2 or TRBV6-3 to TRBJ2-1, with 11 nucleotides matching TRBD2. The V and J ends lost 4 bases and 7 bases, in that order; junction bases with no gene match: 9. The germline gives CDR1 MNHEY, CDR2 SVGEGT. The CDR3 has 16 residues. The CDR3 DNA follows: TGTGCCAGCAGTTCCCATAGCGGGGGGGCTCGGAATGAGCAGTTCTTC. Its translation: CASSSHSGGARNEQFF.

The gene calls are TRBV7-2 and TRBJ2-3; 7 positions agree with TRBD1. The CDR3 spans 14 residues. J lost 2 bases, V lost 5 bases, and 4 bases had no gene match. The germline gives CDR1 SGHTA, CDR2 FQGNSA. The CDR3 DNA reads as TGTGCCAGCAGCCGGGACAGCCTCACAGATACGCAGTATTTT. This gives the protein CASSRDSLTDTQYF.

This rearrangement joins TRBV3-1 (or the pseudogene TRBV3-2) to TRBJ2-1; 7 bases line up with TRBD1. Germline lookup yields CDR1 LGHDT and CDR2 YNNKEL (reference sequence). The CDR3 length is 16 residues. V trimming: 3 bases; J trimming: 2 bases; junction bases outside the gene matches: 7. CDR3 DNA sequence: TGTGCCAGCAGCCAGACCACAGGGGTAACCTACAATGAGCAGTTCTTC. It encodes CASSQTTGVTYNEQFF.

This clone showed up just once. The V gene is TRBV18, the J gene TRBJ1-3, with 9 positions matching TRBD1. Losses at the gene ends were 2 bases for V and 0 bases for J; bases not matched to a gene: 2. The CDR3 loop spans 16 amino acids. CDR1 KGHSH and CDR2 LQKENI come from the germline V gene. The CDR3 nucleotides are TGTGCCAGCTCACCAAGGGACAGGGTCTCTGGAAACACCATATATTTT. Protein sequence: CASSPRDRVSGNTIYF.

CDR3 amino acids: CATKGTQANTEAFF. The DNA of the CDR3 is TGTGCCACCAAAGGGACACAGGCGAACACTGAAGCTTTCTTT. The J gene is TRBJ1-1, the V gene TRBV24-1; possible D gene TRBD1, 6 bases. Germline loops: CDR1 KGHDR, CDR2 SFDVKD. The CDR3 has 14 residues. V gave up 8 bases and J gave up 1 base, with 13 bases separating them.

This sequence joins TRBV30 and TRBJ1-4; 7 nucleotides line up with TRBD1. The CDR3 totals 13 residues. Germline V gives CDR1 GTSNPN, CDR2 SVGIG (reference sequence). The trim removed 4 bases at V and 7 bases at J, leaving 6 bases unmatched. CDR3 in DNA: TGTGCCTGGATGGGACAGACGACTGAAAAACTGTTTTTT. Translating gives CAWMGQTTEKLFF.

Worth noting for this clone: At one of its ends the junction is not consistent with the germline gene, which may arise from a read error. The chain combines TRBV4-1 with TRBJ2-1; 14 nucleotides line up with TRBD2. This CDR3 region has 18 residues. From germline, CDR1 is MGHRA and CDR2 YSYEKL. Here the CDR3 DNA reads TGCGCCAGCAGCAAAGAACGGGGGACTAGCGGGGGCTACAATGAGCAGTTCTTC. Translation gives CASSKERGTSGGYNEQFF.

This chain links TRBV6-5 with TRBJ1-2; D is possibly TRBD1 (5 bases). From germline, CDR1 is MNHEY and CDR2 SVGAGI. V dropped 4 bases and J dropped 7 bases, with 13 bases sitting between them. This CDR3 has 13 residues. CDR3 coding DNA: TGTGCCAGCAGTTCCCAGGGTCTGGCTGGCTACACCTTC. Its translation: CASSSQGLAGYTF.

The chain joins TRBV28 to TRBJ1-2; possible D gene TRBD1, 5 bases. The CDR3 consists of 14 residues. The germline CDR1 and CDR2 sequences are MDHEN and SYDVKM. Trimming removed 3 bases at V and 4 bases at J, with 12 bases between. The CDR3 nucleotides are TGTGCCAGCAGTTTGGGACTTGCGGTCTATGGCTACACCTTC. This codes for CASSLGLAVYGYTF.

The gene calls are TRBV30 and TRBJ2-1; TRBD1 is a possible D gene (6 bases). From germline, CDR1 is GTSNPN and CDR2 SVGIG (reference sequence). This CDR3 is 14 amino acids long. The germline V and J ends were trimmed by 3 bases and 8 bases, with 17 bases remaining between them. Here the CDR3 DNA reads TGTGCCTGGAGCCGTACCTCAGGGGCAGATGAGCAGTTCTTC. This gives the protein CAWSRTSGADEQFF.

This chain uses TRBV7-2 with TRBJ2-7; 7 bases align to TRBD1. Unmatched junction bases numbered 5, after V lost 0 bases and J lost 3 bases. The CDR3 runs to 15 residues. CDR1 is SGHTA, CDR2 FQGNSA, per germline. The DNA of the CDR3 is TGTGCCAGCAGCTTAGCCGGGACAGAGAGCTACGAGCAGTACTTC. It codes for CASSLAGTESYEQYF. The full variable domain, completed using reference TRBV7-2 and TRBJ2-7, is GAGVSQSPSNKVTEKGKDVELRCDPISGHTALYWYRQSLGQGLEFLIYFQGNSAPDKSGLPSDRFSAERTGGSVSTLTIQRTQQEDSAVYLCASSLAGTESYEQYFGPGTRLTVT.

The chain combines TRBV15 with TRBJ2-6; 8 bases match TRBD1. The junction had 1 base not matched to a gene; V was cut back by 4 bases and J by 2 bases. This CDR3 has 15 amino acids. Germline CDR1 reads LNHNV; CDR2 reads YYDKDF (reference sequence). CDR3: CATSIRGPGANVLTF. The CDR3 DNA follows: TGTGCCACCAGCATCAGGGGGCCTGGGGCCAACGTCCTGACTTTC.